Given below is one TCR beta chain in context. Germline CDR1 and CDR2: MNHEY and SVGAGI. The CDR3 is 15 residues long. V dropped 6 bases and J dropped 1; count of bases not matched to a gene: 8. These data come from a study of blood T cell repertoires in COVID-19. Study as a whole: Samples taken during acute and convalescent COVID-19 were collected in the United States, Italy and Spain. Sources were T cells, B-cell-depleted T cells, or PBMCs; the material itself was cDNA or gDNA.

Some clones are missing from TCRdb's copy, which holds only in-frame ones; the method was immunoSEQ multiplex PCR. The data show around 28,000 clones, 76% seen once. This chain joins TRBV6-5 and TRBJ1-1; 7 bases are a match to TRBD1. The sequence was obtained from a man between 65 and 85 years old with acute or convalescent COVID-19. The sequenced sample was peripheral blood. The CDR3: CASRPSGGANTEAFF. In DNA, the CDR3 is TGTGCCAGCAGGCCCTCAGGGGGAGCGAACACTGAAGCTTTCTTT.